Listed here are 18 T cell receptor beta chains from one sample, sequenced in a study of blood T cells in healthy people across ages. Primed by a sample-barcoded 5' primer and a J-beta primer mix, a second PCR proceeded for about 6 to 11 cycles. TCRdb recomputed calls from the 5' RACE reads with MiXCR, one row per CDR3 protein. This table has 1.5 million to 1.8 million distinct CDR3 sequences, 35% to 45% appearing once. The sequencing input was blood. The receptors here all came from a young woman in good health.

The CDR3 is CASSLGARIYEQFF. The CDR3, as DNA: TGTGCCAGCAGCTTAGGGGCTAGAATCTATGAGCAGTTCTTC. V gene TRBV7-2 combines with J gene TRBJ2-1; D is undetermined. V was cut by 1 base and J by 8 bases, with 12 bases left in between. Germline CDR1 SGHTA, CDR2 FQGNSA. There are 14 residues in the CDR3.

This clonotype was seen a handful of times. This chain joins TRBV5-6 and TRBJ2-5, with D possibly matching TRBD1 (5 bases). The DNA matches TRBJ2-7 better at its end, which makes the J call doubtful. This CDR3 has 13 amino acids. From germline, CDR1 is SGHDT and CDR2 YYEEEE. This CDR3 reads CASSYIQGNEQYF. CDR3 nucleotide sequence: TGTGCCAGCAGCTATATTCAGGGAAACGAGCAGTACTTC.

The chain uses TRBV20-1 and TRBJ2-3; 8 nucleotides align to TRBD1. Germline V CDR1 and CDR2: DFQATT, SNEGSKA (reference sequence). V lost 5 bases to trimming and J lost 3 bases; unmatched junction nucleotides: 1. CDR3 length: 12 amino acids. The CDR3 region has the DNA TGCAGTGCTTACAGGGGGACAGATACGCAGTATTTT. Protein: CSAYRGTDTQYF.

This rearrangement joins TRBV2 to TRBJ2-7; maybe TRBD1 (5 bases). V lost 8 bases and J lost 4, with 15 bases in between. Germline V CDR1 and CDR2: SNHLY, FYNNEI. The CDR3 is 13 residues long. The CDR3 is CASSTARQYEQYF. CDR3 sequence (DNA): TGTGCCAGCTCCACTGCTAGACAGTACGAGCAGTACTTC.

This clonotype was observed a handful of times. Written as DNA, the CDR3 is TGTGCCAGCAGCGTAGAAGGGCTGGGGGGCTACGGGGTCTACAATGAGCAGTTCTTC. Protein sequence: CASSVEGLGGYGVYNEQFF. The rearrangement links TRBV9 to TRBJ2-1; possibly TRBD1 or TRBD2 for D (6 bases each). Germline-derived CDR1 and CDR2 are SGDLS and YYNGEE. The CDR3 runs 19 residues. Between the trimmed V and J ends, which lost 0 bases and 3 bases, there was a span of 22 bases.

This rearrangement joins TRBV20-1 to TRBJ1-5, with 10 bases fitting TRBD1. The CDR3 has 14 residues. Germline CDR1 DFQATT, CDR2 SNEGSKA (reference sequence). V lost 1 base to trimming and J lost 7 bases; unmatched junction nucleotides: 4. In nucleotides, the CDR3 is TGCAGTGCTAGAGGGACAGGGGGAGACCAGCCCCAGCATTTT. Protein sequence: CSARGTGGDQPQHF.

J is TRBJ1-5 and V is TRBV7-9; a possible D gene is TRBD1 (5 bases). Germline V gene lookup returns CDR1 SEHNR and CDR2 FQNEAQ (reference sequence). This CDR3 spans 16 amino acids. The ends were cut back, 5 bases at V and 2 bases at J, with 16 bases in the middle. The CDR3 protein is CASSPGTRDGNQPQHF. The CDR3 DNA follows: TGTGCCAGCAGCCCCGGGACTCGCGACGGCAATCAGCCCCAGCATTTT.

This clonotype was counted a few times. The V and J genes are TRBV5-1 and TRBJ2-1, with 13 bases identical to TRBD2. The V and J ends lost 2 bases and 8 bases, in that order; junction bases with no gene match: 10. Germline V gene lookup returns CDR1 SGHRS and CDR2 YFSETQ. CDR3 length equals 17 residues. For the CDR3, the DNA is TGCGCCAGCAGCTTCCTGGGACTAGCGGGAATTTTGGATGAGCAGTTCTTC. This translates into CASSFLGLAGILDEQFF.

This clonotype was observed a few times. This sequence joins TRBV7-2 and TRBJ2-5; weak D call: TRBD1 (8 bases). With 0 bases removed from V and 5 bases from J, the gap between germline ends came to 16 bases. The CDR3 spans 16 residues. Germline CDR1 SGHTA, CDR2 FQGNSA. CDR3 nucleotides: TGTGCCAGCAGCTTAGCGGGGAACAGGGGGGGTGAGACCCAGTACTTC. This sequence encodes CASSLAGNRGGETQYF.

This clonotype was counted only a few times. The chain has TRBV4-1 and TRBJ2-7, with D uncertain. Germline V CDR1 and CDR2: MGHRA, YSYEKL. V was clipped by 0 bases and J by 0 bases, with 12 bases between them. The CDR3 length is 16 residues. The CDR3 sequence is CASSQDLGILSYEQYF. CDR3 DNA sequence: TGCGCCAGCAGCCAAGATCTAGGCATCCTCTCCTACGAGCAGTACTTC.

The V call is TRBV7-2, the J call TRBJ2-7; 9 bases fit TRBD2. The germline V gene encodes CDR1 SGHTA and CDR2 FQGNSA. J lost 7 bases, V lost 4 bases, and 14 bases had no gene match. This CDR3 is built from 16 residues. CDR3 amino acids: CASSWIASGDYNEQYF. CDR3 bases: TGTGCCAGCAGCTGGATCGCTAGCGGGGACTACAATGAGCAGTACTTC.

Only a few counts were recorded for this clonotype. The V and J genes are TRBV27 and TRBJ1-2; TRBD1 agrees at 12 bases. V lost 5 bases, J lost 4 bases, and 8 bases stayed unmatched. The CDR3 consists of 16 residues. Germline loops: CDR1 MNHEY, CDR2 SMNVEV (reference sequence). In DNA form, the CDR3 reads TGTGCCAGCAGTCTCAGGGGGACAGGGGGCGCCTATGGCTACACCTTC. Residues: CASSLRGTGGAYGYTF.

The rearrangement links TRBV30 to TRBJ1-2, with D possibly TRBD1 on 6 matching bases. The V end was cut by 0 bases, the J end by 8 bases, with 13 bases between. The CDR3 covers 13 residues. Per the germline V gene, CDR1 is GTSNPN and CDR2 is SVGIG (reference sequence). The CDR3 nucleotides are TGTGCCTGGAGTGTAGACGGGGGCGGAGGCTACACCTTC. Amino acid sequence: CAWSVDGGGGYTF.

This clonotype was seen only a few times. V usage is TRBV29-1 and J usage is TRBJ2-5; 8 bases fit TRBD2. V was pared by 4 bases and J by 4 bases, with 8 bases of the junction left unmatched. The germline CDR1 and CDR2 sequences are SQVTM and ANQGSEA. The CDR3 consists of 14 residues. The CDR3 DNA reads TGCAGCGTTGCTGTTTATGCGGGGGGAGAGACCCAGTACTTC. Protein product: CSVAVYAGGETQYF.

This chain joins TRBV29-1 and TRBJ2-1, with a possible D match to TRBD2 (6 bases). TRBJ2-7 explains the end of the DNA better; the J call may be wrong. Germline V CDR1 and CDR2: SQVTM, ANQGSEA. The length of the CDR3 is 15 residues. CDR3 in amino acids: CSVEGGGPLYNEQYF. In nucleotides, the CDR3 is TGCAGCGTTGAGGGGGGAGGCCCCTTATACAATGAGCAGTACTTC.

This clonotype was counted only a few times. J is TRBJ2-1 and V is TRBV5-1; TRBD1 is a possible D gene (5 bases). V shed 0 bases and J shed 7 bases, with 20 bases lying between them. This CDR3 is 17 amino acids long. Germline V CDR1 and CDR2: SGHRS, YFSETQ. The CDR3 DNA reads as TGCGCCAGCAGCTTGGGGAGAACAGGTATAAGAATTAATGAGCAGTTCTTC. Its protein product is CASSLGRTGIRINEQFF. Drawing the rest from reference TRBV5-1 and TRBJ2-1, the complete variable domain is KAGVTQTPRYLIKTRGQQVTLSCSPISGHRSVSWYQQTPGQGLQFLFEYFSETQRNKGNFPGRFSGRQFSNSRSEMNVSTLELGDSALYLCASSLGRTGIRINEQFFGPGTRLTVL.

This chain joins TRBV7-8 and TRBJ2-1, with D perhaps matching TRBD1 (6 bases). The germline gives CDR1 SGHVS, CDR2 FQNEAQ. The CDR3 contains 15 residues. The V end lost 4 bases, the J end lost 5 bases, and 15 bases lay between the germline ends. The CDR3 is CASSSGYRADNEQFF. CDR3 DNA: TGTGCCAGCAGCTCGGGGTACAGGGCCGACAATGAGCAGTTCTTC.

This chain uses TRBV25-1 with TRBJ2-5, with D perhaps TRBD2 (6 bases). This CDR3 region has 17 residues. V was pared by 3 bases and J by 11 bases, with 28 bases between. Germline CDR1 MGHDK, CDR2 SYGVNS. The CDR3 protein is CASSDVGGSGANNEQYF. CDR3 DNA: TGTGCCAGCAGTGACGTTGGGGGGAGTGGTGCAAACAATGAGCAGTACTTC.